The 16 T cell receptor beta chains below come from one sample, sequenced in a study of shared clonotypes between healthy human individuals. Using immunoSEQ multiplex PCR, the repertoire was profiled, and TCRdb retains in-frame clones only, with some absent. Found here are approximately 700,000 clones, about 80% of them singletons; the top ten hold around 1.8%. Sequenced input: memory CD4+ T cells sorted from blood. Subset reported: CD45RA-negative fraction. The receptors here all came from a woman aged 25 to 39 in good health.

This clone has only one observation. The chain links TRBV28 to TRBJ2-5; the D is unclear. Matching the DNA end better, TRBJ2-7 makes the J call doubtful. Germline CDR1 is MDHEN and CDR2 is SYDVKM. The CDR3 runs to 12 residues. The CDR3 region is CASSLILYEQYF. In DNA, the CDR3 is TGTGCCAGCAGTTTGATTCTATACGAGCAGTACTTC.

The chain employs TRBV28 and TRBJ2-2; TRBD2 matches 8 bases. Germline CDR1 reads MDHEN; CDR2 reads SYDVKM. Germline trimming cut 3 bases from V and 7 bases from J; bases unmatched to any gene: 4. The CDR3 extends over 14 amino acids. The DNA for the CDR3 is TGTGCCAGCAGTTTTGGACTAGCAGGCGGGGAGCTGTTTTTT. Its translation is CASSFGLAGGELFF.

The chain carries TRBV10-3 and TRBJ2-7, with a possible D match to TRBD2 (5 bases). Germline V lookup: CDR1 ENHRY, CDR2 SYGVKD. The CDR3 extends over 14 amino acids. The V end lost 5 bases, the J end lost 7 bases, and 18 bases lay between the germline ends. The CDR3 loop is CAISSQGSRREQYF. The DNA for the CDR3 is TGTGCCATCAGTTCCCAAGGGAGTCGGCGGGAGCAGTACTTC.

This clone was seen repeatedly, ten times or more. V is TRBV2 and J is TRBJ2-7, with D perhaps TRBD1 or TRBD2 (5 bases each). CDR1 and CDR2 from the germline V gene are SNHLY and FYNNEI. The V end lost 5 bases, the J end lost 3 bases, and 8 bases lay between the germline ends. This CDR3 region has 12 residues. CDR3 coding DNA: TGTGCCAGCAGTCGGGACGGCTACGAGCAGTACTTC. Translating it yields CASSRDGYEQYF.

The CDR3 loop is CASSLGGTAAHEQYF. The DNA for the CDR3 is TGTGCCAGCAGCTTGGGTGGGACAGCCGCCCACGAGCAGTACTTC. The V and J genes are TRBV5-4 and TRBJ2-7; 7 bases align to TRBD1. The CDR3 has 15 residues. Germline CDR1 and CDR2: SGHNT and YYREEE (reference sequence). Germline trimming cut 0 bases from V and 5 bases from J; bases unmatched to any gene: 8.

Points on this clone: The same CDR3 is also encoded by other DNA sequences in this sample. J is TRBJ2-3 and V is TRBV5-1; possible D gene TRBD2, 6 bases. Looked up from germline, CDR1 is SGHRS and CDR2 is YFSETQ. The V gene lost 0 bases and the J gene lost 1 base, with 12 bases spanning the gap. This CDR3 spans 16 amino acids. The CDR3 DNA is TGCGCCAGCAGCTTGGGACTTTCGGGGGGCACAGATACGCAGTATTTT. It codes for CASSLGLSGGTDTQYF.

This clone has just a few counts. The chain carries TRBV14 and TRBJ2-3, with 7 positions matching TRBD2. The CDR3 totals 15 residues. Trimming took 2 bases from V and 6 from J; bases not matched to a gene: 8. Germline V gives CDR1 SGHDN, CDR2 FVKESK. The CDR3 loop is CASSQKRTSRDTQYF. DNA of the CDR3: TGTGCCAGCAGCCAAAAACGGACTAGTCGGGATACGCAGTATTTT.

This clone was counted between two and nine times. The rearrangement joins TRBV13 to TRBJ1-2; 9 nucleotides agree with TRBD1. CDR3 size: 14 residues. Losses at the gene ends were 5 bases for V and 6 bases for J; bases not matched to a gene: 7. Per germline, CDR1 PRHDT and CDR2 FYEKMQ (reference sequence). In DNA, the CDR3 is TGTGCCAGCAGCCGCGACAGGGGGTTGCATGGCTACACCTTC. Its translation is CASSRDRGLHGYTF.

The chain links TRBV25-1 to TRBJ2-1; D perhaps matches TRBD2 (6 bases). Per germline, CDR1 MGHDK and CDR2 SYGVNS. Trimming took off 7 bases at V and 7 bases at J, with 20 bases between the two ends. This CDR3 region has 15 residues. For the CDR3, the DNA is TGTGCCAGCATCCAAGGAGACTCAGGGAGGAATGAGCAGTTCTTC. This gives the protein CASIQGDSGRNEQFF.

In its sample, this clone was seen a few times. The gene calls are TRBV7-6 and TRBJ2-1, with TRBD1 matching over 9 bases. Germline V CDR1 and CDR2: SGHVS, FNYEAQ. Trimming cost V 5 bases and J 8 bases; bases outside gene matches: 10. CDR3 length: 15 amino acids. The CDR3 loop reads CASSAWTGDLDEQFF. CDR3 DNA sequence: TGTGCCAGCAGCGCCTGGACAGGGGACTTAGATGAGCAGTTCTTC.

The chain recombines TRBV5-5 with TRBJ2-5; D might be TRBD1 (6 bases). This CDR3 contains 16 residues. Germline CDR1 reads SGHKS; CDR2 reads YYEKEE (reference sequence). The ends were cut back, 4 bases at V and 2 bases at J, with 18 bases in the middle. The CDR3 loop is CASSIRQELIQETQYF. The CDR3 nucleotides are TGTGCCAGCAGCATTAGACAGGAGCTTATACAAGAGACCCAGTACTTC.

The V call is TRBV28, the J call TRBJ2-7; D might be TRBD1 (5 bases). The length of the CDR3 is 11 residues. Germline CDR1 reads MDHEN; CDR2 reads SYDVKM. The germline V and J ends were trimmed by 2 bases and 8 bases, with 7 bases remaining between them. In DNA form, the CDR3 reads TGTGCCAGCAGTTTAACAGGACAGCAGTACTTC. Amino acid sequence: CASSLTGQQYF.

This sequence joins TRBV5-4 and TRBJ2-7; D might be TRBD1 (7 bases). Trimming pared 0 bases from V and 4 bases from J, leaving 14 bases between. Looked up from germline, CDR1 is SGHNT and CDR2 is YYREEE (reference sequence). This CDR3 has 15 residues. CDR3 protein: CASSLVAGQIYEQYF. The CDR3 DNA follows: TGTGCCAGCAGCTTGGTGGCGGGACAGATTTACGAGCAGTACTTC.

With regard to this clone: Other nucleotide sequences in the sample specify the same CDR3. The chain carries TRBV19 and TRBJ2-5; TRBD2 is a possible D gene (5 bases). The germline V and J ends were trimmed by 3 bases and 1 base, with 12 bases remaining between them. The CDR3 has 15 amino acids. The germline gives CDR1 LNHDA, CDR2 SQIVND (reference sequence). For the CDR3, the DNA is TGTGCCAGTAGTATCGGAGGCCGGGGCCAAGAGACCCAGTACTTC. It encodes CASSIGGRGQETQYF. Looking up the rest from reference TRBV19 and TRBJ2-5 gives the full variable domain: DGGITQSPKYLFRKEGQNVTLSCEQNLNHDAMYWYRQDPGQGLRLIYYSQIVNDFQKGDIAEGYSVSREKKESFPLTVTSAQKNPTAFYLCASSIGGRGQETQYFGPGTRLLVL.

CDR3: CASSLFQMNTGELFF. The DNA of the CDR3 is TGTGCCAGCAGCTTATTCCAGATGAACACCGGGGAGCTGTTTTTT. J is TRBJ2-2 and V is TRBV11-2; the D is unclear. Germline CDR1 and CDR2: SGHAT and FQNNGV. This CDR3 comprises 15 residues. V was pared by 2 bases and J by 1 base, with 8 bases between.

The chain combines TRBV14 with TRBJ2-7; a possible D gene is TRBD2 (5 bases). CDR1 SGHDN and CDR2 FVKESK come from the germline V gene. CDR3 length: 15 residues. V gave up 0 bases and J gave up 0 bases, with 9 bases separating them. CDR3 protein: CASSQDGLLSYEQYF. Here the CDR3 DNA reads TGTGCCAGCAGCCAAGATGGACTCCTCTCCTACGAGCAGTACTTC.